This T cell receptor (beta chain) originates from a study of blood T cell repertoires in COVID-19. In the study overall: Acute and convalescent COVID-19 samples came from the United States, Italy and Spain. T cells, B-cell-depleted T cells, or PBMCs provided the cDNA or gDNA that served as material.

Germline CDR1 is LNHDA and CDR2 is SQIVND (reference sequence). The CDR3 totals 16 residues. With V trimmed by 1 base and J by 2 bases, 6 bases remained unmatched. This clone was recorded a few times. Original methodology: Reference gene primer amplification gave estimated nucleated cell counts. The table came from immunoSEQ multiplex PCR; TCRdb's copy has only in-frame clones and leaves some out. V, J and clone size were drawn from that table, and D and trimming were deduced from the DNA. There are 70,000 to 100,000 clones in the sample; roughly 82% occur only once, and 10% to 15% lies in the top ten.

The chain links TRBV19 to TRBJ2-7, with 9 bases matching TRBD2. This clonotype was sampled from a human donor in a cohort sampled during active COVID-19. The specimen was peripheral blood. The CDR3 loop is CASSIVIAGVTYEQYF. As DNA, the CDR3 is TGTGCCAGTAGTATAGTTATAGCGGGAGTTACCTACGAGCAGTACTTC.